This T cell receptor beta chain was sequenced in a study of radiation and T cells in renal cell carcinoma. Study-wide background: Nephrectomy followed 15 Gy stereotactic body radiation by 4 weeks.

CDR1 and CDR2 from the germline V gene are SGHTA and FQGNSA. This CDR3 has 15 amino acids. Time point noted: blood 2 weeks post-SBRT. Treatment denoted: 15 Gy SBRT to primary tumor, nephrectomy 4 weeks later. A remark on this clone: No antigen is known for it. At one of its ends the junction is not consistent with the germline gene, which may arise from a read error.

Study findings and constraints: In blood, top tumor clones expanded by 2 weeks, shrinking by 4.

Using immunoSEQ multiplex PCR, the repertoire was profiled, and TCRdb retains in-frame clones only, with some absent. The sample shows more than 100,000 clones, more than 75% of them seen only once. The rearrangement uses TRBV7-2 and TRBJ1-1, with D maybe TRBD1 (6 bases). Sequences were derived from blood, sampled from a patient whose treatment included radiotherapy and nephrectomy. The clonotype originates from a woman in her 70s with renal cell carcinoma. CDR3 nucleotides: TGTGCCAGCAGGTTAGGGGGTACGGCCAACACTGAAGCTTTCTTT. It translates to CASRLGGTANTEAFF.